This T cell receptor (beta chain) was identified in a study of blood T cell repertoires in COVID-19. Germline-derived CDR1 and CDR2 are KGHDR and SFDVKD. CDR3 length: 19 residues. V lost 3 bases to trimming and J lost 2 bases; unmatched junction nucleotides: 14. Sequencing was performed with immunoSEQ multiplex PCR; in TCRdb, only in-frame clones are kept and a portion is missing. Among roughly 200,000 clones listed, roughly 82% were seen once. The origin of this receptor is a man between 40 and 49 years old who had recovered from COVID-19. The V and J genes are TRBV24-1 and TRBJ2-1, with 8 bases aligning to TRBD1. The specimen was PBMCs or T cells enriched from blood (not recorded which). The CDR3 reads CATSDPGQVISAAYNEQFF. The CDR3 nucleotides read TGTGCCACCAGTGATCCGGGACAGGTAATATCCGCGGCCTACAATGAGCAGTTCTTC.